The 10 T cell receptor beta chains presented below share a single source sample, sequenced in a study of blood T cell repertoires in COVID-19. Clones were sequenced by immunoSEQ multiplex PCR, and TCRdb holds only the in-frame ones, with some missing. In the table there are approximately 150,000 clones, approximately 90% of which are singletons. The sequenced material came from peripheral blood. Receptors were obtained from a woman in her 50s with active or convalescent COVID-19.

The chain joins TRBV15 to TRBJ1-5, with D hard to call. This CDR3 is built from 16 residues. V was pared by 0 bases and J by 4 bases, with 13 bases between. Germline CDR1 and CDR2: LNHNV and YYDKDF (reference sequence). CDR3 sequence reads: CATSRDRGALNQPQHF. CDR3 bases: TGTGCCACCAGCAGAGATCGGGGTGCCTTAAATCAGCCCCAGCATTTT.

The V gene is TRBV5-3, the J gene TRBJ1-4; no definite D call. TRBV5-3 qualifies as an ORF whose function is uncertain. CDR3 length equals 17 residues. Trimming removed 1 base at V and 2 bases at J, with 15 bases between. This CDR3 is CARSLSIWRPTNEKLFF. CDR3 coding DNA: TGTGCCAGAAGCTTGAGTATATGGCGGCCTACTAATGAAAAACTGTTTTTT.

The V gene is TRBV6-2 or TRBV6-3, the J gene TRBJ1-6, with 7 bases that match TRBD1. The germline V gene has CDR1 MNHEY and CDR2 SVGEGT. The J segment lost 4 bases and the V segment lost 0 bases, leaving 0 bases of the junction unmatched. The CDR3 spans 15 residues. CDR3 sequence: CASSYSGQYNSPLHF. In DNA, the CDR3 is TGTGCCAGCAGTTACTCGGGACAGTATAATTCACCCCTCCACTTT.

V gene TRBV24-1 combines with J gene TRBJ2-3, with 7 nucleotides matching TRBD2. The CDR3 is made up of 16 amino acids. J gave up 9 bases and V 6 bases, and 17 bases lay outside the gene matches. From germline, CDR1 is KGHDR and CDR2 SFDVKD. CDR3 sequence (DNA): TGTGCCACCAGTTCAGGGTTCAGGGCGGGGGAAGAGACGCAGTATTTT. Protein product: CATSSGFRAGEETQYF.

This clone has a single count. CDR3 sequence (DNA): TGTGCCAGCAGTTTGCCTTACAGGGGATGGGATGAGCAGTTCTTC. Its protein product is CASSLPYRGWDEQFF. The V gene is TRBV28, the J gene TRBJ2-1, with 7 bases lining up with TRBD1. The CDR3 totals 15 residues. Unmatched junction bases numbered 10, after V lost 3 bases and J lost 8 bases. Germline lookup yields CDR1 MDHEN and CDR2 SYDVKM.

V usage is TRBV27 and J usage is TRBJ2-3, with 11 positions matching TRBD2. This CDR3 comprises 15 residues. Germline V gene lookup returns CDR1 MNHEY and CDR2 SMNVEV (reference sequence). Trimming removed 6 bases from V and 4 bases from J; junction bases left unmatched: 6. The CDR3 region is CASRLLSGGADTQYF. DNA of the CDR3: TGTGCCAGCAGACTTCTTAGCGGGGGGGCAGATACGCAGTATTTT.

The CDR3 sequence: CASSHLRGGSPYF. DNA of the CDR3: TGTGCCAGCAGCCATTTGAGGGGGGGTAGTCCATATTTT. The chain links TRBV3-1 (or the pseudogene TRBV3-2) to TRBJ1-3, with D perhaps matching TRBD1 (6 bases). This CDR3 has 13 amino acids. The germline V and J ends were trimmed by 3 bases and 15 bases, with 18 bases remaining between them. CDR1 is LGHDT and CDR2 is YNNKEL in the germline V gene (reference sequence).

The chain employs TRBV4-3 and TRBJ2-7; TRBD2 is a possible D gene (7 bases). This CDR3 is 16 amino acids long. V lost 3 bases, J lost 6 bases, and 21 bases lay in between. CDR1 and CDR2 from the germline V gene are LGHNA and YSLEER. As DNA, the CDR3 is TGCGCCAGCAGCCAGGGAGCAGGGGAGGGATGGTTCGAGCAGTACTTC. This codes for CASSQGAGEGWFEQYF.

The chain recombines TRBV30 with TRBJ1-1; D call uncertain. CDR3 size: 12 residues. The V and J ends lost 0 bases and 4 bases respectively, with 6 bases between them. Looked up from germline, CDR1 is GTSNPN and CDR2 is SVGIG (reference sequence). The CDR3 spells CAWSVGATEAFF. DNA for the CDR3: TGTGCCTGGAGTGTGGGAGCCACTGAAGCTTTCTTT.

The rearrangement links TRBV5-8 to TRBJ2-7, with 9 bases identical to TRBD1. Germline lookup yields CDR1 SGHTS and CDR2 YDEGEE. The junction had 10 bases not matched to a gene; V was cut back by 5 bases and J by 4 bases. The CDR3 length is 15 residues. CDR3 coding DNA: TGTGCCAGCAGGAGGTCGGGACAGGGCATTTACGAGCAGTACTTC. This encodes CASRRSGQGIYEQYF.